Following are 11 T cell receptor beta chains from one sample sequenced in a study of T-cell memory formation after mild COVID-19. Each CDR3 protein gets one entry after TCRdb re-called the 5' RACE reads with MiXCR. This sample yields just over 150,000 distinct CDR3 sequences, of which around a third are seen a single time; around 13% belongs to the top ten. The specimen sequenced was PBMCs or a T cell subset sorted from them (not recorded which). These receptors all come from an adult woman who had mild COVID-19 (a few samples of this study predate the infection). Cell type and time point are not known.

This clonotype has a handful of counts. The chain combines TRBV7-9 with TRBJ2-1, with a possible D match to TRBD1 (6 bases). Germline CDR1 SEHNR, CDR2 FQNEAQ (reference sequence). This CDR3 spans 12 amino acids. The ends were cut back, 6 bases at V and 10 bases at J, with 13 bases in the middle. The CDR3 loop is CASSPNRVEQFF. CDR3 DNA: TGTGCCAGCAGTCCTAACAGGGTCGAGCAGTTCTTC.

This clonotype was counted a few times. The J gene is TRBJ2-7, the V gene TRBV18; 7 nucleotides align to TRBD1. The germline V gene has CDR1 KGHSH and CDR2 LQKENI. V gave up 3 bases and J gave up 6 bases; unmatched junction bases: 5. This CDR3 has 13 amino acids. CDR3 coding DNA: TGTGCCAGCTCACCGAACTCAGGGGGCGAGCAGTACTTC. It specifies CASSPNSGGEQYF.

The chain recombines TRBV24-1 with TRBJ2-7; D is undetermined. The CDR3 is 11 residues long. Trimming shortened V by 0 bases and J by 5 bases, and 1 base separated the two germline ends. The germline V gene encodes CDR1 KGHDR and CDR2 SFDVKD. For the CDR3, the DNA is TGTGCCACCAGTGATTTGAACGAGCAGTACTTC. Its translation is CATSDLNEQYF.

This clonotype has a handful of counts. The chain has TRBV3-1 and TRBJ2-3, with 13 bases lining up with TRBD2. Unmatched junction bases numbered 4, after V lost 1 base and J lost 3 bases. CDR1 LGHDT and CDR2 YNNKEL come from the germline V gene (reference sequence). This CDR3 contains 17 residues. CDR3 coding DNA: TGTGCCAGCAGCCAAGGGGGACTAGCGGGGAGGACAGATACGCAGTATTTT. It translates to CASSQGGLAGRTDTQYF.

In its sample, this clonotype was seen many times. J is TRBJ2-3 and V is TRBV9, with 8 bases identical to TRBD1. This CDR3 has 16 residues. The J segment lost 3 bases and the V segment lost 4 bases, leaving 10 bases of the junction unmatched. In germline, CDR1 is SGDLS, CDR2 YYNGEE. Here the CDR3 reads CASSTQTGGITDTQYF. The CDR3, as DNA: TGTGCCAGCAGCACCCAAACAGGGGGTATAACAGATACGCAGTATTTT.

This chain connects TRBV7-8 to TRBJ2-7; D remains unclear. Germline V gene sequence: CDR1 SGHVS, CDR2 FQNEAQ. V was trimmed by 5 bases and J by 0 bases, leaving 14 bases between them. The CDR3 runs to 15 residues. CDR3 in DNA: TGTGCCAGCAGCCCGGAGAGGTTTGCCTCCTACGAGCAGTACTTC. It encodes CASSPERFASYEQYF.

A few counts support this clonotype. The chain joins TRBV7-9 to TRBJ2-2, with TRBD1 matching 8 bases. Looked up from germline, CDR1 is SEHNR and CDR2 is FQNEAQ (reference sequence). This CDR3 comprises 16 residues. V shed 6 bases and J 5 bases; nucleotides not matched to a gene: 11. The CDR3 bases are TGTGCCAGCAGTCAAGCGGACAGGGAACTGACCGGGGAGCTGTTTTTT. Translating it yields CASSQADRELTGELFF.

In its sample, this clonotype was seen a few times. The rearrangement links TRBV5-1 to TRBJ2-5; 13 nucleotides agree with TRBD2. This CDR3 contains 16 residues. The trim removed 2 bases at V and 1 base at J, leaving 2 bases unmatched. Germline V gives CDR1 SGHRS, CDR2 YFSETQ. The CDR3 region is CASSFGTSGTQETQYF. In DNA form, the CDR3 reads TGCGCCAGCAGCTTCGGGACTAGCGGGACCCAAGAGACCCAGTACTTC.

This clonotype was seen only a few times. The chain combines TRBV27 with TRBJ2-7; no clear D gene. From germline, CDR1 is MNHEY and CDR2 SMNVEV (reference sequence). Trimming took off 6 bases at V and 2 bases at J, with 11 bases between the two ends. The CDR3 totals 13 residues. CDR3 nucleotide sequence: TGTGCCAGCAGCCCGGGTCTTACCTACGAGCAGTACTTC. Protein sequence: CASSPGLTYEQYF.

For the CDR3, the DNA is TGTGCCAGCAGCGTAGCTACTAGCTCTGGGGCCAACGTCCTGACTTTC. Its protein product is CASSVATSSGANVLTF. The chain links TRBV9 to TRBJ2-6, with a possible D match to TRBD2 (5 bases). Germline CDR1 and CDR2: SGDLS and YYNGEE. With 0 bases removed from V and 0 bases from J, the gap between germline ends came to 7 bases. The CDR3 runs 16 residues.

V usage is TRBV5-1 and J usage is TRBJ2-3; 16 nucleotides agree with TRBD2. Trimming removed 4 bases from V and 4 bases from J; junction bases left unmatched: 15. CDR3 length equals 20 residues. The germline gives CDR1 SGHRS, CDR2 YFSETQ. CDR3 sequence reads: CASSGTGTSGGASVPDTQYF. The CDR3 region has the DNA TGCGCCAGCAGCGGAACCGGGACTAGCGGGGGGGCAAGTGTCCCAGATACGCAGTATTTT.